The entry that follows covers one T cell receptor (beta chain) sequence. PCR amplification relied on 60 Vbeta primers (plus 13 Jbeta primers). The repertoire was sequenced with immunoSEQ multiplex PCR; TCRdb's copy has only in-frame clones and lacks some. The top ten hold about 4.1% of the sample, which has approximately 150,000 clones, around 75% seen once. The V segment lost 6 bases and the J segment 4 bases; nucleotides outside the gene matches: 10. The CDR3 consists of 17 residues. Germline V lookup: CDR1 MDHEN, CDR2 SYDVKM. The source of the sample is a study of cytomegalovirus exposure and HLA in healthy donors.

The specimen was PBMCs. The J gene is TRBJ1-5, the V gene TRBV28; TRBD1 aligns across 12 bases. The source is a man aged 55 to 70 in good health and CMV-seronegative. DNA for the CDR3: TGTGCCAGCAGCCCCTCGGGACAGGGGGCAAGAAATCAGCCCCAGCATTTT. Its protein product is CASSPSGQGARNQPQHF.